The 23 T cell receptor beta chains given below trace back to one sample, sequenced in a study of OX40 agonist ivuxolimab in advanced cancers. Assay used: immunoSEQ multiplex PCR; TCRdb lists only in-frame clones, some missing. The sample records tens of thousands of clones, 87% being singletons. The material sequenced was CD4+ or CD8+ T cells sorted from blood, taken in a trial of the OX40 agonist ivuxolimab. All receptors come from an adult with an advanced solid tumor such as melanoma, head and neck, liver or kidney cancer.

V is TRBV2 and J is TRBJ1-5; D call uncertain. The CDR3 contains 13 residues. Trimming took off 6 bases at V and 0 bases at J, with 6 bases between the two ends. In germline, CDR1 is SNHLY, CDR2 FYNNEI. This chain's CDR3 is CASREYSNQPQHF. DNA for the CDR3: TGTGCCAGCAGAGAGTATAGCAATCAGCCCCAGCATTTT.

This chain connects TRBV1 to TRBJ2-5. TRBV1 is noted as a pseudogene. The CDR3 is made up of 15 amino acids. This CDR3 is CTSSPRRTSKETQYF. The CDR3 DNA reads TGCACCAGCAGCCCAAGGCGGACCTCAAAGGAGACCCAGTACTTC.

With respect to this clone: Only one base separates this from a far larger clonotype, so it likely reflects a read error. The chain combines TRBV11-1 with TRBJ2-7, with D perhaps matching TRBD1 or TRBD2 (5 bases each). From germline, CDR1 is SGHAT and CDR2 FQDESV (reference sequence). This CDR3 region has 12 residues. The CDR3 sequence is CANEGIDSPLHF. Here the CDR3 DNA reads TGTGCCAATGAGGGGATCGATTCACCCCTCCACTTC.

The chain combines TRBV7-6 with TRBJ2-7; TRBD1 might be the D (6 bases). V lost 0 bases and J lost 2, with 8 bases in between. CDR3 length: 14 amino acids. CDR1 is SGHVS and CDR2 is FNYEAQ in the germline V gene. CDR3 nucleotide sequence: TGTGCCAGCAGCTTAGCCAGGGGAACCTACGAGCAGTACTTC. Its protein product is CASSLARGTYEQYF.

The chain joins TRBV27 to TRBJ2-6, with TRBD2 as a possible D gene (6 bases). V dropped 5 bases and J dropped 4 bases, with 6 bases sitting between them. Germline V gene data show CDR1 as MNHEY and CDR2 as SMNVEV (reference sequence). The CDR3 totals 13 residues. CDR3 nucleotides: TGTGCCAGCAGTGCGGGAGGGGCCAACGTCCTGACTTTC. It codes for CASSAGGANVLTF.

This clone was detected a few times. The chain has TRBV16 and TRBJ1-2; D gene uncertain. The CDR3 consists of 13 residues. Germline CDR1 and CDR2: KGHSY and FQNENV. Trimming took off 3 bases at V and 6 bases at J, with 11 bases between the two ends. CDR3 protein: CASSHRGPHGYTF. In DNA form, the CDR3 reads TGTGCCAGCAGCCATCGTGGTCCGCATGGCTACACCTTC.

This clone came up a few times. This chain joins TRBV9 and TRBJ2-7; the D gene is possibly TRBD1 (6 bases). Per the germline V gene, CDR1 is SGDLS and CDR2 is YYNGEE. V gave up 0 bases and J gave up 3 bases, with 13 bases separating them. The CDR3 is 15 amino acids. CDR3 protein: CASSVEAGANYEQYF. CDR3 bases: TGTGCCAGCAGCGTAGAGGCAGGGGCTAACTACGAGCAGTACTTC.

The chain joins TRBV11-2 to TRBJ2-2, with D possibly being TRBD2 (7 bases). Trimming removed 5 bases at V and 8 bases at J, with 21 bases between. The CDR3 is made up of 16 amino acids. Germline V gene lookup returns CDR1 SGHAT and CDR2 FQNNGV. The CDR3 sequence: CASSGFEGGRSGELFF. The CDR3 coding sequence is TGTGCCAGCAGCGGATTCGAGGGGGGGCGGTCTGGGGAGCTGTTTTTT.

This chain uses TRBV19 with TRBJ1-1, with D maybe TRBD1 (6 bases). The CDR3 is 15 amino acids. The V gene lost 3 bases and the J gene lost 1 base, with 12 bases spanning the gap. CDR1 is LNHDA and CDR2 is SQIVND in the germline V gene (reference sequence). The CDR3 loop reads CASSIAGTPNTEAFF. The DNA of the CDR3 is TGTGCCAGTAGTATCGCAGGGACACCGAACACTGAAGCTTTCTTT.

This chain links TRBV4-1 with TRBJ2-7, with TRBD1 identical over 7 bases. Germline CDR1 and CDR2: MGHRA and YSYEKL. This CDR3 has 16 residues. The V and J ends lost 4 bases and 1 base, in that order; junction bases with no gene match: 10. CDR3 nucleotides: TGCGCCAGCAGCCGCGGCCAGGGGGATCTTTCCTACGAGCAGTACTTC. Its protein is CASSRGQGDLSYEQYF.

CDR3 amino acids: CASSLGTGTGLLETQYF. The DNA of the CDR3 is TGTGCCAGCAGTTTAGGCACCGGGACAGGGTTGTTGGAGACCCAGTACTTC. The J gene is TRBJ2-5, the V gene TRBV28, with TRBD1 matching 9 bases. Germline V gene sequence: CDR1 MDHEN, CDR2 SYDVKM. The CDR3 runs 17 residues. The V gene end was trimmed by 2 bases and the J gene end by 5 bases; junction bases not matched to a gene: 12.

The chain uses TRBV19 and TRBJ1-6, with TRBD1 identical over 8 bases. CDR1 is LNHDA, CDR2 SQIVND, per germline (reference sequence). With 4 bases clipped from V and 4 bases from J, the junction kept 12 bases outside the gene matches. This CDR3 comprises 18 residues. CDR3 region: CASSTDRDRTLYNSPLHF. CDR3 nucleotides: TGTGCCAGTAGTACGGACCGGGACAGGACGTTGTATAATTCACCCCTCCACTTT.

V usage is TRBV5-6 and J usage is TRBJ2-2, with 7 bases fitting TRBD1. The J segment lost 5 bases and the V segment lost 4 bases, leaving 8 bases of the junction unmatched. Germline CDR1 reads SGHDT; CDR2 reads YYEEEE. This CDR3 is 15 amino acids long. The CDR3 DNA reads TGTGCCAGCAGCAAACAGGGGTATCGGACCGGGGAGCTGTTTTTT. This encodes CASSKQGYRTGELFF.

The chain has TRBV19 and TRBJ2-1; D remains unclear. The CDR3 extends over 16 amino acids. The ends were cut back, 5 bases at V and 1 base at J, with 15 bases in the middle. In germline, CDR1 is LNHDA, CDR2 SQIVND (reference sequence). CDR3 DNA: TGTGCCAGTAGTGGGAAGGCAATCCATTCCTACAATGAGCAGTTCTTC. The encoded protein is CASSGKAIHSYNEQFF.

The CDR3 loop reads CASSSLTGTSTGELFF. CDR3 coding DNA: TGTGCCAGCAGCTCCCTGACCGGGACTTCTACCGGGGAGCTGTTTTTT. The V and J genes are TRBV5-4 and TRBJ2-2, with a tentative D call TRBD2 (6 bases). Germline loops: CDR1 SGHNT, CDR2 YYREEE (reference sequence). Trimming took off 3 bases at V and 5 bases at J, with 17 bases between the two ends. The CDR3 sequence is 16 residues long.

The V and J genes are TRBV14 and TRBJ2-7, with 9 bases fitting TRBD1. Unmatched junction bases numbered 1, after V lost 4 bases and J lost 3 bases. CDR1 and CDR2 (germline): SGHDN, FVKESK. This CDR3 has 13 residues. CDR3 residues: CASSLGQGYEQYF. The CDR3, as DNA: TGTGCCAGCAGCCTGGGACAGGGCTACGAGCAGTACTTC.

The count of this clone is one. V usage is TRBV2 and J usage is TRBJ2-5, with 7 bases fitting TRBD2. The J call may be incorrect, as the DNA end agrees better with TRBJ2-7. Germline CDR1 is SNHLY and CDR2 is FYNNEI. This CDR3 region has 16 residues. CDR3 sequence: CASSELTGRASYEQYF. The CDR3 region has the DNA TGTGCCAGCAGTGAACTTACGGGGAGGGCCTCCTACGAGCAGTACTTC.

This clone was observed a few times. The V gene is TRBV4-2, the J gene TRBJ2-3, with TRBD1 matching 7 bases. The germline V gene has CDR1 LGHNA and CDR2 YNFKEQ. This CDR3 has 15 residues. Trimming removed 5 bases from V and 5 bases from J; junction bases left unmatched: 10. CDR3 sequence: CASSETGTDEDTQYF. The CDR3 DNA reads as TGTGCCAGCAGCGAAACCGGGACAGATGAAGATACGCAGTATTTT.

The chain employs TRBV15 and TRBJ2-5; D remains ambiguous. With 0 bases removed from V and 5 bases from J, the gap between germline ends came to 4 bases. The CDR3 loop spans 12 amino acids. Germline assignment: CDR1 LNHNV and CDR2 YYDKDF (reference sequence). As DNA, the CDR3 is TGTGCCACCAGCAGAGATGGGGAGACCCAGTACTTC. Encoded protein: CATSRDGETQYF.

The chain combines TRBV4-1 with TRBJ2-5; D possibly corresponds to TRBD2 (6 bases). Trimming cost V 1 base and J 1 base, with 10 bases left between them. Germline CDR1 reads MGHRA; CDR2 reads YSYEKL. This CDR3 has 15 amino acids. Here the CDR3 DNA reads TGCGCCAGCAGCCAAGGTAATAGCGGCCAAGAGACCCAGTACTTC. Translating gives CASSQGNSGQETQYF.

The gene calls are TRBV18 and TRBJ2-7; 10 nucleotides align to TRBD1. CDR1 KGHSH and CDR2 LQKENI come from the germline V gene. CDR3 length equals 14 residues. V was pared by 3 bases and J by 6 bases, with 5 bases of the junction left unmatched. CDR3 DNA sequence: TGTGCCAGCTCACCCGGGACAGGGGTCTTCGAGCAGTACTTC. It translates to CASSPGTGVFEQYF. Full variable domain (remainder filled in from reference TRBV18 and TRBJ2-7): NAGVMQNPRHLVRRRGQEARLRCSPMKGHSHVYWYRQLPEEGLKFMVYLQKENIIDESGMPKERFSAEFPKEGPSILRIQQVVRGDSAAYFCASSPGTGVFEQYFGPGTRLTVT.

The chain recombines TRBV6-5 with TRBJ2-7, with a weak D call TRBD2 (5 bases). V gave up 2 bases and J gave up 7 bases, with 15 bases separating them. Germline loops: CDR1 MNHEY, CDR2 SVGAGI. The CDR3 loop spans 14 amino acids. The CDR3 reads CASSYMGSRGEQYF. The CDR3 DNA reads TGTGCCAGCAGTTACATGGGGTCTCGGGGAGAGCAGTACTTC.

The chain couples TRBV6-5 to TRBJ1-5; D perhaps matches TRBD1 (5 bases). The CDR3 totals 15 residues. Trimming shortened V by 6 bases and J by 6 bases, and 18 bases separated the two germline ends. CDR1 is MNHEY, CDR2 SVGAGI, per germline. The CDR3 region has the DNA TGTGCCAGCAGAGCCGGGACGGGGGGGTTTCAGCCCCAGCATTTT. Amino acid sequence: CASRAGTGGFQPQHF.